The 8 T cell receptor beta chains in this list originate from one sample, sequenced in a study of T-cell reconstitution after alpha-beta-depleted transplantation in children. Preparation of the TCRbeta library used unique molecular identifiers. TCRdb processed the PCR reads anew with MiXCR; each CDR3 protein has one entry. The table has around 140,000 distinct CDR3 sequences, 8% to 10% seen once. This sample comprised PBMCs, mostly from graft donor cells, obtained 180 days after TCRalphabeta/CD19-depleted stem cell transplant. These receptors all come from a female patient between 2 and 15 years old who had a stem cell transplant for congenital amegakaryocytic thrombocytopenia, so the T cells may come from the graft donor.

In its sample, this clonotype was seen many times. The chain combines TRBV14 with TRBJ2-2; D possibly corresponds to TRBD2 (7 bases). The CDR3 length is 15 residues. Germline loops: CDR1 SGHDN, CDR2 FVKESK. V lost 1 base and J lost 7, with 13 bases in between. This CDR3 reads CASSQVHREGGELFF. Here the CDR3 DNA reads TGTGCCAGCAGCCAAGTCCACAGGGAGGGCGGGGAGCTGTTTTTT.

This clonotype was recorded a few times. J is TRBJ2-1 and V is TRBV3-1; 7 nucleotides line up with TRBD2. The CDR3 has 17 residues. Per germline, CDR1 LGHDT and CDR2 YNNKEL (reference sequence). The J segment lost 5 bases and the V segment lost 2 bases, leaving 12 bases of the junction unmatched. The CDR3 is CASSQPLGSSGNNEQFF. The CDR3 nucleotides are TGTGCCAGCAGCCAACCCCTTGGGTCTAGCGGAAACAATGAGCAGTTCTTC.

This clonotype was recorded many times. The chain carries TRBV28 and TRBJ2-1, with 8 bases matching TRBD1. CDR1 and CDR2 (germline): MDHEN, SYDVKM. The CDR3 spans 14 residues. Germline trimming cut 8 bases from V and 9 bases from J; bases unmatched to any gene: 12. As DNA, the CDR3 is TGTGCCAGCCCTTCCGGGACAGGCAAGACTGAGCAGTTCTTC. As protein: CASPSGTGKTEQFF.

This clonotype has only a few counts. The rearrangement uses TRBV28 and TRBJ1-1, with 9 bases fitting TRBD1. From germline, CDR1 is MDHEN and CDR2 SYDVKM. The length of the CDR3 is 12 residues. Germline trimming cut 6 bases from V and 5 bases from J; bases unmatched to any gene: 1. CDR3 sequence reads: CASRDRGTEAFF. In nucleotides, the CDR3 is TGTGCCAGCAGGGACAGGGGTACTGAAGCTTTCTTT.

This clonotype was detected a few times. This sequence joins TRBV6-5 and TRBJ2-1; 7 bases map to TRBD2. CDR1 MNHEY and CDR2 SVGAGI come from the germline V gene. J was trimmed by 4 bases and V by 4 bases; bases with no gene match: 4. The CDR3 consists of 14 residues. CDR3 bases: TGTGCCAGCAGTTTGCGGGAGCTTTACAATGAGCAGTTCTTC. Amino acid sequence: CASSLRELYNEQFF.

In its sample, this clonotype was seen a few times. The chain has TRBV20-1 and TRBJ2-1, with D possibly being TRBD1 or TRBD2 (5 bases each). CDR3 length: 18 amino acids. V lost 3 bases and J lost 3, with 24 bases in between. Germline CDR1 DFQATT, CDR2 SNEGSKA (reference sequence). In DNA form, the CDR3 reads TGCAGTGCTAGTCTTGGGACGAGCAGGCCCCGCTTCTACAATGAGCAGTTCTTC. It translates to CSASLGTSRPRFYNEQFF.

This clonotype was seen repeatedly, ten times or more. DNA for the CDR3: TGTGCCAGCAGCTTGCTCGTCGGGCGTAACACCGGGGAGCTGTTTTTT. Protein: CASSLLVGRNTGELFF. The chain employs TRBV7-7 and TRBJ2-2; D is uncertain. Germline values: CDR1 SSHAT, CDR2 FNYEAQ (reference sequence). The CDR3 runs 16 residues. The V end was cut by 3 bases, the J end by 2 bases, with 13 bases between. Full variable domain (remainder filled in from reference TRBV7-7 and TRBJ2-2): GAGVSQSPRYKVTKRGQDVTLRCDPISSHATLYWYQQALGQGPEFLTYFNYEAQPDKSGLPSDRFSAERPEGSISTLTIQRTEQRDSAMYRCASSLLVGRNTGELFFGEGSRLTVL.

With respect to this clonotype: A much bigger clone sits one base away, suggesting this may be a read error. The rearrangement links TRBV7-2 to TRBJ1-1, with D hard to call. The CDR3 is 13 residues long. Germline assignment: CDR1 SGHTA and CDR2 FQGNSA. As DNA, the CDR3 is TGTGCCAGCAGCAGACGAACACAGACTGAAGCTCTCTTT. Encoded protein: CASSRRTQTEALF. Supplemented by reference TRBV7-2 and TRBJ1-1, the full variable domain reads GAGVSQSPSNKVTEKGKDVELRCDPISGHTALYWYRQSLGQGLEFLIYFQGNSAPDKSGLPSDRFSAERTGGSVSTLTIQRTQQEDSAVYLCASSRRTQTEALFGQGTRLTVV.